These 14 T cell receptor beta chains came from one sample sequenced in a study of regulatory T cells in long-lasting Graves disease (dated by TCRdb to the early 2020s). Receptor libraries were prepared by multiplex PCR. TCRdb records Illumina HiSeq 4000 as the sequencer. TCR beta libraries were built with iRepertoire HTBI primers and Arm-PCR amplification of CDR3 regions. The public sequencing data were trimmed at Q25 with fastp and processed into clonotypes with MiXCR by TCRdb, which kept only in-frame beta chains. Entries are consolidated by CDR3 protein sequence, retaining the most common genes and DNA. The sample contains some 240,000 distinct CDR3 sequences, roughly 20% of them found a single time. Of the sample, over 9.5% falls within the top ten clones. What the time point label conveys for this sample: newly diagnosed GD, antithyroid drugs for less than 3 months. For both TCR sequencing and RNA sequencing, RNA was extracted from PBMCs in TRIzol.

This sample was also put to use in a study of T cells in Graves' hyperthyroidism and ophthalmopathy.

This sample comprised peripheral blood mononuclear cells (PBMCs), obtained at new diagnosis, from a patient treated with antithyroid drugs. Every receptor here comes from a woman in her twenties or thirties with Graves disease. Donor details come from another sample of the same person, matched by shared clones.

The sample holds many counts of this clonotype. The chain uses TRBV15 and TRBJ2-5; TRBD1 matches at 9 bases. The CDR3 length is 15 residues. The trim removed 2 bases at V and 3 bases at J, leaving 4 bases unmatched. Germline CDR1 and CDR2: LNHNV and YYDKDF (reference sequence). Here the CDR3 reads CATSRSRTGEETQYF. CDR3 nucleotides: TGTGCCACCAGCAGATCCCGGACAGGGGAAGAGACCCAGTACTTC. Together with reference TRBV15 and TRBJ2-5, the CDR3 gives the full variable domain: DAMVIQNPRYQVTQFGKPVTLSCSQTLNHNVMYWYQQKSSQAPKLLFHYYDKDFNNEADTPDNFQSRRPNTSFCFLDIRSPGLGDTAMYLCATSRSRTGEETQYFGPGTRLLVL.

This clonotype was recorded at least ten times. The rearrangement joins TRBV28 to TRBJ1-6; a weak D match, TRBD1 (5 bases). CDR1 MDHEN and CDR2 SYDVKM come from the germline V gene. CDR3 length: 15 residues. V was trimmed by 10 bases and J by 6 bases, leaving 19 bases between them. CDR3 sequence reads: CAISTPRGTNSPLHF. CDR3 DNA sequence: TGTGCCATCTCCACGCCCCGGGGGACTAATTCACCCCTCCACTTT.

A note on this clonotype: Being one base from a much bigger clone, this may be a read error. This chain joins TRBV14 and TRBJ2-2, with 10 positions matching TRBD1. Germline loops: CDR1 SGHDN, CDR2 FVKESK. The V and J ends lost 4 bases and 7 bases, in that order; junction bases with no gene match: 12. CDR3 length equals 17 residues. This chain's CDR3 is CASSLGQGVGVGGELFF. The DNA of the CDR3 is TGTGCCAGCAGCCTTGGACAGGGGGTGGGGGTCGGCGGGGAGCTGTTTTTT. Complete variable domain (other parts from reference TRBV14 and TRBJ2-2): EAGVTQFPSHSVIEKGQTVTLRCDPISGHDNLYWYRRVMGKEIKFLLHFVKESKQDESGMPNNRFLAERTGGTYSTLKVQPAELEDSGVYFCASSLGQGVGVGGELFFGEGSRLTVL.

The chain has TRBV7-6 and TRBJ2-1; TRBD2 might be the D (6 bases). The ends were cut back, 6 bases at V and 5 bases at J, with 11 bases in the middle. The CDR3 consists of 13 residues. Germline V gene lookup returns CDR1 SGHVS and CDR2 FNYEAQ. CDR3 coding DNA: TGTGCCAGCAGTAAGGGACTTAACAATGAGCAGTTCTTC. Its translation: CASSKGLNNEQFF.

This clonotype has at least ten counts. The chain carries TRBV2 and TRBJ2-2, with a tentative D call TRBD1 (6 bases). This CDR3 has 14 amino acids. The V end lost 7 bases, the J end lost 5 bases, and 14 bases lay between the germline ends. Germline CDR1 is SNHLY and CDR2 is FYNNEI. Written as DNA, the CDR3 is TGTGCCAGCAAAGGTTCAGGGGTGACCGGGGAGCTGTTTTTT. It codes for CASKGSGVTGELFF.

This clonotype appeared many times. The chain uses TRBV12-5 and TRBJ2-1; D is uncertain. Trimming took 1 base from V and 8 from J, leaving 12 bases between them. Germline V gene sequence: CDR1 LGHNT, CDR2 FRNRAP. The CDR3 has 14 residues. This CDR3 reads CASGLDEATHEQFF. CDR3 in DNA: TGTGCTAGTGGTTTGGACGAGGCTACACATGAGCAGTTCTTC.

This clonotype was recorded at least ten times. The chain uses TRBV27 and TRBJ1-6; D unclear. The germline gives CDR1 MNHEY, CDR2 SMNVEV (reference sequence). The length of the CDR3 is 13 residues. V gave up 4 bases and J gave up 5 bases, with 6 bases separating them. The CDR3 DNA reads as TGTGCCAGCAGTTATGTTGATAATTCACCCCTCCACTTT. Protein sequence: CASSYVDNSPLHF.

This clonotype came up many times. Germline is not matched at one junction end, which may reflect a read error. This chain uses TRBV6-1 with TRBJ1-2; 7 bases are shared with TRBD1. From germline, CDR1 is MNHNS and CDR2 SASEGT. The CDR3 loop spans 13 amino acids. The CDR3: CASSIQQGVLPVW. CDR3 DNA: TGTGCCAGCAGTATACAGCAGGGGGTCCTCCCCGTTTGG.

This clonotype was counted at least ten times. This chain uses TRBV7-8 with TRBJ2-2; D possibly matches TRBD1 or TRBD2 (6 bases each). Germline loops: CDR1 SGHVS, CDR2 FQNEAQ. The CDR3 contains 16 residues. The V and J ends lost 3 bases and 0 bases respectively, with 11 bases between them. CDR3 amino acids: CASSLQGTANTGELFF. CDR3 DNA: TGTGCCAGCAGCTTGCAGGGGACTGCGAACACCGGGGAGCTGTTTTTT.

This clonotype was observed many times. V is TRBV30 and J is TRBJ2-7; D not certain. CDR3 size: 12 residues. Germline V CDR1 and CDR2: GTSNPN, SVGIG (reference sequence). Trimming removed 2 bases at V and 4 bases at J, with 9 bases between. This CDR3 is CAWSPPGYEQYF. CDR3 sequence (DNA): TGTGCCTGGAGTCCCCCGGGTTACGAGCAGTACTTC. The full variable domain, in which reference TRBV30 and TRBJ2-7 provide the parts outside the CDR3, is SQTIHQWPATLVQPVGSPLSLECTVEGTSNPNLYWYRQAAGRGLQLLFYSVGIGQISSEVPQNLSASRPQDRQFILSSKKLLLSDSGFYLCAWSPPGYEQYFGPGTRLTVT.

The sample holds many counts of this clonotype. This chain links TRBV9 with TRBJ2-1; 10 bases align to TRBD1. This CDR3 has 18 amino acids. Germline loops: CDR1 SGDLS, CDR2 YYNGEE. Unmatched junction bases numbered 12, after V lost 6 bases and J lost 0 bases. The CDR3: CASNPDRGLEPSYNEQFF. The CDR3 bases are TGTGCCAGCAACCCCGACAGGGGGCTTGAACCCTCCTACAATGAGCAGTTCTTC.

This clonotype appeared many times. The chain uses TRBV11-2 and TRBJ2-1; D ambiguous. This CDR3 has 14 residues. The germline gives CDR1 SGHAT, CDR2 FQNNGV. Trimming removed 0 bases at V and 3 bases at J, with 6 bases between. This chain's CDR3 is CASSLDRSYNEQFF. The DNA for the CDR3 is TGTGCCAGCAGCTTAGATCGGAGCTACAATGAGCAGTTCTTC.

This clonotype was seen at least ten times. The rearrangement uses TRBV28 and TRBJ2-3, with 9 bases aligning to TRBD2. J was trimmed by 6 bases and V by 1 base; bases with no gene match: 8. The germline CDR1 and CDR2 sequences are MDHEN and SYDVKM. The CDR3 sequence is 16 residues long. This CDR3 is CASSLSLISGRDTQYF. The DNA for the CDR3 is TGTGCCAGCAGTTTATCCCTTATAAGCGGGAGGGATACGCAGTATTTT. Supplemented by reference TRBV28 and TRBJ2-3, the full variable domain reads DVKVTQSSRYLVKRTGEKVFLECVQDMDHENMFWYRQDPGLGLRLIYFSYDVKMKEKGDIPEGYSVSREKKERFSLILESASTNQTSMYLCASSLSLISGRDTQYFGPGTRLTVL.

Notes on this clonotype: A read error likely explains this, since a far larger clone differs by one base. V is TRBV11-1 and J is TRBJ1-1, with D maybe TRBD1 (6 bases). The CDR3 consists of 15 residues. Germline V gene data show CDR1 as SGHAT and CDR2 as FQDESV (reference sequence). V lost 4 bases to trimming and J lost 4 bases, with 16 bases between them. The CDR3 DNA follows: TGTGCCAGCAGCTCCGCGTCTTGGACAGTCACTGAAGCTTTCTTT. Protein: CASSSASWTVTEAFF.